This T cell receptor (beta chain) comes out of a study of T cell changes during pregnancy in multiple sclerosis. Measured with immunoSEQ multiplex PCR; TCRdb has only the in-frame clones, and not every one. The profile covers about 48,000 clones, with 94% appearing a single time and approximately 0.49% taken by the ten largest. Points on this clone: The sample carries other DNA sequences with the same CDR3.

Sequencing was performed on CD4+ T cells from peripheral blood mononuclear cells, taken in the first trimester of pregnancy. The receptor was isolated from a female donor with multiple sclerosis, enrolled in a pregnancy study.

The chain's CDR3 is CASSQDPSTDTQYF. CDR3 sequence (DNA): TGTGCCAGCAGCCAAGATCCAAGCACAGATACGCAGTATTTT. The chain is built from TRBV4-2 and TRBJ2-3; D ambiguous. CDR1 and CDR2 (germline): LGHNA, YNFKEQ. The CDR3 has 14 residues. Trimming left V 0 bases short and J 0 bases short, with 4 bases between.